Each of the 23 T cell receptor beta chains below was sequenced from the same sample in a study of breast tumors, draining lymph nodes, adjacent tissues (dated by TCRdb to about 2016). The lymph node samples were taken from the axillary draining lymph nodes of breast cancer patients. Libraries were built with multiplex PCR. TCRdb shows the sequencer as Illumina HiSeq 2000. TCRdb reprocessed the public reads (quality trimming at Q25 with fastp, clone calling with MiXCR) and kept in-frame beta chains. Under each unique CDR3 protein, matching rows form one entry showing the most common genes and DNA. The sample table contains about 230,000 distinct CDR3 sequences; only one count was recorded for roughly 30% of them. Approximately 1.4% of the sample rests with the top ten. The material sequenced was axillary lymph node tissue. Receptor source: a female donor with breast cancer. Some clones in this sample may be carry-over from other donors' samples.

This clonotype was observed at least ten times. The V and J genes are TRBV5-1 and TRBJ2-1, with 12 bases identical to TRBD2. Trimming cost V 0 bases and J 2 bases; bases outside gene matches: 6. Germline loops: CDR1 SGHRS, CDR2 YFSETQ. This CDR3 spans 18 amino acids. The DNA of the CDR3 is TGCGCCAGCAGCTTGGACGGGACTAGCGGGCGGCCCTACAATGAGCAGTTCTTC. Encoded protein: CASSLDGTSGRPYNEQFF.

This clonotype was counted only a few times. A much larger clone lies one base from this, so it may be a read error. V usage is TRBV5-5 and J usage is TRBJ2-3; D gene unclear. Trimming removed 1 base from V and 8 bases from J, with 8 bases in between. This CDR3 has 12 residues. Germline lookup yields CDR1 SGHKS and CDR2 YYEKEE (reference sequence). CDR3: CASSLPPATQYF. The CDR3 coding sequence is TGTGCCAGCAGCTTGCCCCCAGCTACGCAGTATTTT.

In regard to this clonotype: A much larger clone differs by one base, so this may be a read error. This chain joins TRBV20-1 and TRBJ2-7, with 11 bases identical to TRBD2. The germline CDR1 and CDR2 sequences are DFQATT and SNEGSKA (reference sequence). The CDR3 has 14 amino acids. The CDR3 sequence: CNAQTSGKSYEQYF. CDR3 coding DNA: TGCAATGCCCAGACTAGCGGGAAATCCTACGAGCAGTACTTC.

This clonotype was counted ten times or more. The CDR3 nucleotides are TGCAGTGCTAGAGATTGGGGGCGGACCATTCAGTACTTC. The encoded protein is CSARDWGRTIQYF. This chain links TRBV20-1 with TRBJ2-4; D perhaps matches TRBD1 (6 bases). The CDR3 loop spans 13 amino acids. V was trimmed by 0 bases and J by 9 bases, leaving 12 bases between them. Per the germline V gene, CDR1 is DFQATT and CDR2 is SNEGSKA (reference sequence).

A word on this clonotype: A read error may produce the germline difference seen at one junction end. V is TRBV9 and J is TRBJ2-5; no reliable D call. Germline lookup yields CDR1 SGDLS and CDR2 YYNGEE. CDR3 size: 14 residues. CDR3 in amino acids: CASSVEGTQETQSF. Written as DNA, the CDR3 is TGTGCCAGCAGCGTAGAGGGAACACAAGAGACCCAGTCCTTC. Based on the CDR3 plus reference TRBV9 and TRBJ2-5, the full variable domain is DSGVTQTPKHLITATGQRVTLRCSPRSGDLSVYWYQQSLDQGLQFLIQYYNGEERAKGNILERFSAQQFPDLHSELNLSSLELGDSALYFCASSVEGTQETQSFGPGTRLLVL.

This clonotype was found many times. The chain recombines TRBV18 with TRBJ1-3, with D maybe TRBD1 (5 bases). Trimming left V 0 bases short and J 2 bases short, with 8 bases between. Germline V gene lookup returns CDR1 KGHSH and CDR2 LQKENI. The CDR3 totals 15 residues. The CDR3 DNA reads as TGTGCCAGCTCACCACCCAGCAGGGCTGGAAACACCATATATTTT. Amino acids: CASSPPSRAGNTIYF.

The gene calls are TRBV18 and TRBJ2-7; TRBD2 matches at 9 bases. The germline V gene has CDR1 KGHSH and CDR2 LQKENI. This CDR3 is built from 13 residues. Losses at the gene ends were 7 bases for V and 3 bases for J; bases not matched to a gene: 4. CDR3 region: CASFLTSGYEQYF. The CDR3 DNA is TGTGCCAGCTTCCTGACTAGCGGCTACGAGCAGTACTTC.

V gene TRBV7-3 combines with J gene TRBJ2-3, with D perhaps given as TRBD1 or TRBD2 (6 bases each). The CDR3 is made up of 14 amino acids. Trimming removed 1 base from V and 7 bases from J, with 12 bases in between. Germline V gene data show CDR1 as SGHTA and CDR2 as FQGTGA. CDR3 nucleotides: TGTGCCAGCAGCTTAAAACCGGGGGCTTATACGCAGTATTTT. Its translation: CASSLKPGAYTQYF.

V and J are TRBV5-1 and TRBJ2-7, with 9 bases identical to TRBD1. Germline trimming cut 0 bases from V and 2 bases from J; bases unmatched to any gene: 3. The CDR3 contains 15 residues. The germline CDR1 and CDR2 sequences are SGHRS and YFSETQ. This chain's CDR3 is CASSLATGGPYEQYF. CDR3 DNA sequence: TGCGCCAGCAGCTTGGCGACAGGGGGACCCTACGAGCAGTACTTC.

The V call is TRBV24-1, the J call TRBJ2-1; no clear D gene. V gave up 10 bases and J gave up 9 bases, with 12 bases separating them. Germline V gives CDR1 KGHDR, CDR2 SFDVKD. The CDR3 has 11 amino acids. CDR3 DNA sequence: TGTGCCACGACTGCCGTGAGTGAGCAGTTCTTC. Translating gives CATTAVSEQFF.

As for this clonotype: The junction departs from germline at one end; a sequencing error may be responsible. The V gene is TRBV5-1, the J gene TRBJ1-4; no reliable D call. This CDR3 is built from 17 residues. Germline CDR1 reads SGHRS; CDR2 reads YFSETQ. The CDR3 sequence is CASSLELAGATNEKLFF. The CDR3 DNA reads TGCGCCAGCAGCTTGGAACTAGCGGGAGCAACTAATGAGAAACTGTTTTTT.

V and J are TRBV20-1 and TRBJ2-2, with D perhaps being TRBD1 or TRBD2 (5 bases each). V gave up 7 bases and J gave up 8 bases, with 17 bases separating them. CDR3 length equals 13 residues. Germline assignment: CDR1 DFQATT and CDR2 SNEGSKA (reference sequence). The CDR3: CSVRGTWAGELFF. CDR3 coding DNA: TGCAGTGTACGAGGGACCTGGGCGGGGGAGCTGTTTTTT.

The sample holds many counts of this clonotype. V and J are TRBV6-5 and TRBJ2-3, with D perhaps TRBD2 (7 bases). The CDR3 consists of 14 residues. Germline assignment: CDR1 MNHEY and CDR2 SVGAGI. Trimming cost V 3 bases and J 6 bases, with 13 bases left between them. The CDR3 spells CASSYSGRGDTQYF. The CDR3 region has the DNA TGTGCCAGCAGTTATTCAGGGAGGGGGGATACGCAGTATTTT.

Many counts were recorded for this clonotype. The V and J genes are TRBV14 and TRBJ1-6; TRBD1 is a possible D gene (5 bases). Trimming shortened V by 3 bases and J by 10 bases, and 13 bases separated the two germline ends. Germline V CDR1 and CDR2: SGHDN, FVKESK. The CDR3 sequence is 14 residues long. The CDR3 nucleotides are TGTGCCAGCAGCCAGACGGCAGGGATATCACCCCTCCACTTT. The encoded protein is CASSQTAGISPLHF.

There are many counts of this clonotype. The chain carries TRBV6-5 and TRBJ1-3, with D possibly being TRBD1 (5 bases). The CDR3 totals 15 residues. CDR1 MNHEY and CDR2 SVGAGI come from the germline V gene. Trimming took 2 bases from V and 4 from J, leaving 12 bases between them. The CDR3 region is CASSYQGFSGNTIYF. The CDR3 DNA is TGTGCCAGCAGTTACCAGGGTTTCTCCGGAAACACCATATATTTT.

This clonotype came up many times. The V gene is TRBV6-6, the J gene TRBJ2-2; TRBD2 matches at 8 bases. This CDR3 has 18 amino acids. The V gene end was trimmed by 2 bases and the J gene end by 5 bases; junction bases not matched to a gene: 13. Germline-derived CDR1 and CDR2 are MNHNY and SVGAGI (reference sequence). The CDR3 DNA sequence: TGTGCCAGCAGTTACCCCCCACTTAGCGGGAAGATGACCGGGGAGCTGTTTTTT. It encodes CASSYPPLSGKMTGELFF.

This clonotype was detected many times. J is TRBJ2-2 and V is TRBV5-6, with D hard to call. Germline V lookup: CDR1 SGHDT, CDR2 YYEEEE. The CDR3 totals 12 residues. With 4 bases removed from V and 5 bases from J, the gap between germline ends came to 6 bases. The CDR3 sequence is CASSPLTGELFF. CDR3 DNA: TGTGCCAGCAGCCCCCTAACCGGGGAGCTGTTTTTT.

This clonotype was counted a few times. This chain links TRBV20-1 with TRBJ1-1; 9 bases map to TRBD1. CDR1 and CDR2 from the germline V gene are DFQATT and SNEGSKA (reference sequence). The CDR3 length is 12 residues. V shed 4 bases and J 4 bases; nucleotides not matched to a gene: 1. The CDR3, as DNA: TGCAGTGCTATGACAGGGGGCACTGAAGCTTTCTTT. Amino acids: CSAMTGGTEAFF.

This clonotype was seen repeatedly, ten times or more. This chain links TRBV6-5 with TRBJ2-3, with 9 positions matching TRBD2. V shed 4 bases, J shed 6 bases, and the junction held 14 bases outside the gene matches. The CDR3 length is 17 residues. The germline V gene has CDR1 MNHEY and CDR2 SVGAGI. The CDR3 is CASSSPRRLAGTDTQYF. CDR3 DNA sequence: TGTGCCAGCAGTTCCCCACGTAGGCTAGCGGGAACTGATACGCAGTATTTT.

In its sample, this clonotype was seen many times. The chain is built from TRBV15 and TRBJ2-3; D is uncertain. The V and J ends lost 1 base and 2 bases respectively, with 7 bases between them. Germline V gene lookup returns CDR1 LNHNV and CDR2 YYDKDF (reference sequence). This CDR3 spans 14 amino acids. CDR3 DNA sequence: TGTGCCACCAGCAGAGGGGCGGACACAGATACGCAGTATTTT. It specifies CATSRGADTDTQYF.

The rearrangement links TRBV5-6 to TRBJ2-5, with TRBD1 identical over 11 bases. J lost 5 bases, V lost 4 bases, and 7 bases had no gene match. The CDR3 loop spans 15 amino acids. Germline lookup yields CDR1 SGHDT and CDR2 YYEEEE. CDR3 region: CASSTGQGAKETQYF. The CDR3 DNA is TGTGCCAGCAGCACCGGACAGGGGGCAAAGGAGACCCAGTACTTC.

This clonotype was detected ten times or more. The chain has TRBV19 and TRBJ1-4; D remains ambiguous. Germline values: CDR1 LNHDA, CDR2 SQIVND (reference sequence). The CDR3 spans 15 residues. V lost 5 bases, J lost 0 bases, and 10 bases lay in between. The DNA of the CDR3 is TGTGCCAGTAGTTGGCGGGGTTCAACTAATGAAAAACTGTTTTTT. Amino acid sequence: CASSWRGSTNEKLFF.

The chain recombines TRBV14 with TRBJ1-2, with unresolved D. Germline V gene sequence: CDR1 SGHDN, CDR2 FVKESK. The CDR3 covers 13 residues. Deletions cut 3 bases from V and 8 bases from J, with 13 bases between. The CDR3: CASSQNLLWGYTF. The CDR3 DNA is TGTGCCAGCAGCCAGAACCTCCTGTGGGGCTACACCTTC.